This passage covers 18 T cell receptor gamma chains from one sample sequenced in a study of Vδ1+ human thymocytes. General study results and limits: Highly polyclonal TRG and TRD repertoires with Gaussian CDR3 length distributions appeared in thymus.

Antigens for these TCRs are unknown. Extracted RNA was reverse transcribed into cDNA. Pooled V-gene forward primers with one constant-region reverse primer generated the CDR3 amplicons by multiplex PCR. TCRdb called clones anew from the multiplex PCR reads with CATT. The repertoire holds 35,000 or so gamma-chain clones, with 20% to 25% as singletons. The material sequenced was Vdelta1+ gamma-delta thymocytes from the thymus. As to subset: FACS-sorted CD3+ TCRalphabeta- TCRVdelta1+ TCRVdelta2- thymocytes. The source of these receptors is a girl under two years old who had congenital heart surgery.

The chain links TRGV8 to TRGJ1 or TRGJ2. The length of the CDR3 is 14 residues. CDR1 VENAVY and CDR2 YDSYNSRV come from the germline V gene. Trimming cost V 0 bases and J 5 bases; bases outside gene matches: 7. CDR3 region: CATWDRRRNYKKLF. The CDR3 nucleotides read TGTGCCACCTGGGATAGGCGAAGGAATTATAAGAAACTCTTT.

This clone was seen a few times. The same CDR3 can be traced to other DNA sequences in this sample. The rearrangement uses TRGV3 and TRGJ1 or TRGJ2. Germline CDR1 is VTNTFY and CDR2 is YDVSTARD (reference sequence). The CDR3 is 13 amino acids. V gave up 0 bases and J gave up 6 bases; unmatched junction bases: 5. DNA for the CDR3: TGTGCCACCTGGGACAGGCGTCCTTATAAGAAACTCTTT. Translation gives CATWDRRPYKKLF.

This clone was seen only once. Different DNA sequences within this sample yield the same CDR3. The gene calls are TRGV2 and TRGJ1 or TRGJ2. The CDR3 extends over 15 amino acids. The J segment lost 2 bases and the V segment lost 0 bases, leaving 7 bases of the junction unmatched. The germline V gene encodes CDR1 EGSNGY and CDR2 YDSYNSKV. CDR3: CATWDGPRDYYKKLF. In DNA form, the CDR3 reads TGTGCCACCTGGGACGGGCCGAGGGATTATTATAAGAAACTCTTT.

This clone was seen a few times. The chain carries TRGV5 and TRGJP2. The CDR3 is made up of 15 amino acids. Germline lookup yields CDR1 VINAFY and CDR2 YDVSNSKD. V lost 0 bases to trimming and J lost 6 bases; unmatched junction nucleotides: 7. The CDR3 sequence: CATWDRLGRDWIKTF. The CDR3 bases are TGTGCCACCTGGGACAGGCTCGGGCGTGATTGGATCAAGACGTTT.

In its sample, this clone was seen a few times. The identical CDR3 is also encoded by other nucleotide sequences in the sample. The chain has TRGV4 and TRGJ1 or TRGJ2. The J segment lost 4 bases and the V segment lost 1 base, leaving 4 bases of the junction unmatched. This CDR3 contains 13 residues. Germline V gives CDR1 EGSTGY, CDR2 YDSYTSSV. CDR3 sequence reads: CATWDGRYYKKLF. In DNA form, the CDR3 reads TGTGCCACCTGGGATGGCCGATATTATAAGAAACTCTTT.

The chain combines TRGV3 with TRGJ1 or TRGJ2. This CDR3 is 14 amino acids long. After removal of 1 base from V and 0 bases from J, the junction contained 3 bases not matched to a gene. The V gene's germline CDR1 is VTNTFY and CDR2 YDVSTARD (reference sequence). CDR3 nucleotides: TGTGCCACCTGGGACAGTGAGAATTATTATAAGAAACTCTTT. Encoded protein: CATWDSENYYKKLF.

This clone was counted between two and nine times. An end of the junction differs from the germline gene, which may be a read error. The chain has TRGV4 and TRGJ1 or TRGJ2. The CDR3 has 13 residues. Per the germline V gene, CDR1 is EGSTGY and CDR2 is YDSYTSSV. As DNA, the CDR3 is TGTGCCACCTGGGGTGGGCGCTATTATAAGAAACTCTTT. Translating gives CATWGGRYYKKLF.

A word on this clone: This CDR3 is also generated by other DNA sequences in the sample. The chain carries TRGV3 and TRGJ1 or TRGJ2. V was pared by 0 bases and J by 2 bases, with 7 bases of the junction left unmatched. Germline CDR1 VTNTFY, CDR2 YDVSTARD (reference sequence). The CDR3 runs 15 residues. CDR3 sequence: CATWDRLRDYYKKLF. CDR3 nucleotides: TGTGCCACCTGGGACAGGCTGAGGGATTATTATAAGAAACTCTTT.

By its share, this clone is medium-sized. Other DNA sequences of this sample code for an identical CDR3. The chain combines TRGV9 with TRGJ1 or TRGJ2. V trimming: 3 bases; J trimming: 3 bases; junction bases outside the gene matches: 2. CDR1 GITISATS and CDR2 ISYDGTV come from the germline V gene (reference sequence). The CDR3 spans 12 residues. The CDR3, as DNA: TGTGCCTTGTGGGAGACTTATTATAAGAAACTCTTT. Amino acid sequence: CALWETYYKKLF.

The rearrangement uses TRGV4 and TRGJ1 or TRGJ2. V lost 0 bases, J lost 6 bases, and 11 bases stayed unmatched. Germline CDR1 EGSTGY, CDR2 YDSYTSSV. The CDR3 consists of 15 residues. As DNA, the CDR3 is TGTGCCACCTGGGATGGGCCTCCTCACTGTTATAAGAAACTCTTT. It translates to CATWDGPPHCYKKLF.

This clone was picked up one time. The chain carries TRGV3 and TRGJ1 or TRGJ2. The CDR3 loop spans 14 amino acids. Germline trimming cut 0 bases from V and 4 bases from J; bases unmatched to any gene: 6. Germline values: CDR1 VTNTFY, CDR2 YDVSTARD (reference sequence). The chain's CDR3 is CATWDRWTYYKKLF. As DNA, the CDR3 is TGTGCCACCTGGGACAGGTGGACCTATTATAAGAAACTCTTT.

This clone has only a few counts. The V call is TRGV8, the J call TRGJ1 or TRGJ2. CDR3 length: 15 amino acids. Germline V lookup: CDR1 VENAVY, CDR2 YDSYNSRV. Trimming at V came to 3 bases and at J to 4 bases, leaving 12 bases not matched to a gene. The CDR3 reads CATWDPRRPYYKKLF. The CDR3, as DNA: TGTGCCACCTGGGATCCCCGGCGCCCCTATTATAAGAAACTCTTT.

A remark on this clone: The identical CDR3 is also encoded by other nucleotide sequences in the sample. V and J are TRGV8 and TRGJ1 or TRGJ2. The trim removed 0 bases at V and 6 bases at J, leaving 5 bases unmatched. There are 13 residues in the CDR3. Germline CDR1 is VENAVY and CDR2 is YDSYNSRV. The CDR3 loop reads CATWDRRRYKKLF. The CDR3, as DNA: TGTGCCACCTGGGATAGGCGTCGTTATAAGAAACTCTTT.

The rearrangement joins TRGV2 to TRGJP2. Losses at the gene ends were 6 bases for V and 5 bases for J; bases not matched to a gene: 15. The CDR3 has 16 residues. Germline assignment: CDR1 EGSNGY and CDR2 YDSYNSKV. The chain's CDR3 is CATWFRRGGSDWIKTF. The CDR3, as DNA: TGTGCCACCTGGTTCAGGAGGGGGGGAAGTGATTGGATCAAGACGTTT.

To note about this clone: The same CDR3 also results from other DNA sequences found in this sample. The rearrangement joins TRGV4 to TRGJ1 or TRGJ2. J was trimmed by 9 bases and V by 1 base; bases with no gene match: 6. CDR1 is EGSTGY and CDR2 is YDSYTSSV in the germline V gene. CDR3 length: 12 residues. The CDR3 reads CATWDGPFKKLF. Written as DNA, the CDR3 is TGTGCCACCTGGGATGGCCCTTTTAAGAAACTCTTT.

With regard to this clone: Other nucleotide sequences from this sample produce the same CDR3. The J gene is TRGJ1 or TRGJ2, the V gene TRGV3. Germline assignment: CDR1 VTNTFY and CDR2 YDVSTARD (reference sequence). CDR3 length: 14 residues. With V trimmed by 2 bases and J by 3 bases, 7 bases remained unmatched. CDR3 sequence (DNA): TGTGCCACCTGGGACAAACGCCTTTATTATAAGAAACTCTTT. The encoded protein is CATWDKRLYYKKLF.

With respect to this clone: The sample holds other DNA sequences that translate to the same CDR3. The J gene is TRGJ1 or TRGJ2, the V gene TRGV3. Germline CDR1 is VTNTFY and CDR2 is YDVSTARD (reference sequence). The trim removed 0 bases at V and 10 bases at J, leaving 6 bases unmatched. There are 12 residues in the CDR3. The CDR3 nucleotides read TGTGCCACCTGGGACAGGCTGCGGAAGAAACTCTTT. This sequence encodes CATWDRLRKKLF.

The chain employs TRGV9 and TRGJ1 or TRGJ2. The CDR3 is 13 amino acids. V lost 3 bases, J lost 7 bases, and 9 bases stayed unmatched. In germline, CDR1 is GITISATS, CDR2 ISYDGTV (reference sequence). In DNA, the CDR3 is TGTGCCTTGTGGGAGACTCGGGGGTATAAGAAACTCTTT. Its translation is CALWETRGYKKLF.